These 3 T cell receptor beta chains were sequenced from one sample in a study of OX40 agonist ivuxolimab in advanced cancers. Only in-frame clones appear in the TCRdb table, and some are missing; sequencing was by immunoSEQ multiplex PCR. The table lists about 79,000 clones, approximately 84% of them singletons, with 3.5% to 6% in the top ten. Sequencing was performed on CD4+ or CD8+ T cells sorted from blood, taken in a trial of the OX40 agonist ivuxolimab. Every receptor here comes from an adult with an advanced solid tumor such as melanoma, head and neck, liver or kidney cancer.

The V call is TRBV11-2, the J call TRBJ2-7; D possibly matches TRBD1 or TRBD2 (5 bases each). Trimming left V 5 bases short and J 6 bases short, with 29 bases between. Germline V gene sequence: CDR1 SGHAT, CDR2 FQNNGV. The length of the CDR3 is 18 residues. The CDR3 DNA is TGTGCCAGCAGCGAAGGAAGAGGGGCAGGCAAATCTCACGTCGAGCAGTACTTC. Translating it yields CASSEGRGAGKSHVEQYF.

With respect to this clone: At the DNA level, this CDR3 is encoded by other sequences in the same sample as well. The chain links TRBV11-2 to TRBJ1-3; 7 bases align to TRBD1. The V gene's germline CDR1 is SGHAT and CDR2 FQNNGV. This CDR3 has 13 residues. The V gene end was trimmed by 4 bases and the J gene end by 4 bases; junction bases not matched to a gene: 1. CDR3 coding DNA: TGTGCCAGCAGCTCGGGACAGGGAAACACCATATATTTT. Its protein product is CASSSGQGNTIYF.

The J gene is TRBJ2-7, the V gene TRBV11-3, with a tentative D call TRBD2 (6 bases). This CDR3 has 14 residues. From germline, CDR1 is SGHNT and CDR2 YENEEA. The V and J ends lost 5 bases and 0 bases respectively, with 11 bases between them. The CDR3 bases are TGTGCCAGCAGCCCCATGGGAGGCTCCTACGAGCAGTACTTC. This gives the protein CASSPMGGSYEQYF.